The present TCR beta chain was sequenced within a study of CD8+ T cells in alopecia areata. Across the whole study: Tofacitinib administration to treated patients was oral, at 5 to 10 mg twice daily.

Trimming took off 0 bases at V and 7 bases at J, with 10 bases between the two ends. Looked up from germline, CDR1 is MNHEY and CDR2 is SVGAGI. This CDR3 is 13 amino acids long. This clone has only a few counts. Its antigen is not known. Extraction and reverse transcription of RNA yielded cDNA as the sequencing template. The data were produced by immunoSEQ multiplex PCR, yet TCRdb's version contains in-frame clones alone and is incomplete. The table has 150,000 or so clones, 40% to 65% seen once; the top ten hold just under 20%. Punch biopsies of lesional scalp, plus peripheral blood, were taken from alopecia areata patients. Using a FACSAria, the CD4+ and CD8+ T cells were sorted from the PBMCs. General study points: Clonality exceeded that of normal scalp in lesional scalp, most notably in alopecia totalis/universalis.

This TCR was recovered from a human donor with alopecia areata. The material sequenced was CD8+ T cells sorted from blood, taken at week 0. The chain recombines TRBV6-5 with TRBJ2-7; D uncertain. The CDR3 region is CASSYSRLGEQYF. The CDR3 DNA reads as TGTGCCAGCAGTTACTCGAGGTTGGGTGAGCAGTACTTC.